A single sample gave rise to the 13 T cell receptor beta chains below, sequenced in a study of T cells expressing NK-cell markers. TCRdb re-called the 5' RACE reads, yielding one record per CDR3 amino acid sequence without DNA. Seen in this sample are 440,000 or so distinct CDR3 sequences; the ten most common clones hold about 7.1%. The specimen sequenced was blood T cells: a sorted CD56 or NKG2C T cell subset, CD4+ or CD8+ T cells, or bulk PBMC T cells (not recorded which). The receptors derive from a woman aged 18 to 75 in good health.

This chain uses TRBV7-2 with TRBJ2-7; the D call of TRBD2 rests on TCRdb alone, since no DNA is present to check it. The germline CDR1 and CDR2 sequences are SGHTA and FQGNSA. This CDR3 is 16 amino acids long. CDR3 protein: CASSSGLAGVSYEQYF. Variable domain in full (rest from reference TRBV7-2 and TRBJ2-7): GAGVSQSPSNKVTEKGKDVELRCDPISGHTALYWYRQSLGQGLEFLIYFQGNSAPDKSGLPSDRFSAERTGGSVSTLTIQRTQQEDSAVYLCASSSGLAGVSYEQYFGPGTRLTVT.

Here the CDR3 reads CSADAGRDYNEQFF. The chain has TRBV20-1 and TRBJ2-1; TCRdb's assignment of TRBD1 cannot be checked, as there is no DNA. In germline, CDR1 is DFQATT, CDR2 SNEGSKA (reference sequence). The CDR3 totals 14 residues.

The chain links TRBV25-1 to TRBJ1-6; without DNA, the TCRdb call of TRBD1 cannot be checked. The CDR3 spans 13 residues. Germline values: CDR1 MGHDK, CDR2 SYGVNS. The chain's CDR3 is CASMAGASSPLHF.

The chain combines TRBV11-2 with TRBJ2-1; TCRdb calls TRBD2, which cannot be checked without DNA. The CDR3 runs 14 residues. The germline V gene has CDR1 SGHAT and CDR2 FQNNGV. CDR3: CASSLETSTGEQFF.

The chain couples TRBV6-1 to TRBJ2-5; the D gene TCRdb calls, TRBD1, cannot be checked with no DNA. The CDR3 is made up of 13 amino acids. CDR1 is MNHNS and CDR2 is SASEGT in the germline V gene. Here the CDR3 reads CASSRTGTETQYF.

Here the CDR3 reads CASSEGSSRGEQYF. The chain couples TRBV25-1 to TRBJ2-7; no DNA is available, so the TRBD2 call from TCRdb remains unchecked. The CDR3 is 14 residues long. Germline CDR1 and CDR2: MGHDK and SYGVNS.

V gene TRBV7-3 combines with J gene TRBJ2-3; the D call from TCRdb, TRBD2, cannot be confirmed without DNA. The CDR3 loop spans 15 amino acids. CDR1 SGHTA and CDR2 FQGTGA come from the germline V gene. The CDR3 loop is CASSAQAGWTDTQYF. Based on the CDR3 plus reference TRBV7-3 and TRBJ2-3, the full variable domain is GAGVSQTPSNKVTEKGKYVELRCDPISGHTALYWYRQSLGQGPEFLIYFQGTGAADDSGLPNDRFFAVRPEGSVSTLKIQRTERGDSAVYLCASSAQAGWTDTQYFGPGTRLTVL.

The J gene is TRBJ2-7, the V gene TRBV5-6; no DNA is available, so the TRBD2 call from TCRdb remains unchecked. The V gene's germline CDR1 is SGHDT and CDR2 YYEEEE. This CDR3 has 13 residues. This CDR3 is CASSLDEGREQYF.

V usage is TRBV11-2 and J usage is TRBJ1-2. The germline CDR1 and CDR2 sequences are SGHAT and FQNNGV. The CDR3 loop spans 16 amino acids. CDR3 sequence reads: CASSLNPGNGNYGYTF.

The chain has TRBV6-1 and TRBJ2-7. Germline CDR1 and CDR2: MNHNS and SASEGT. This CDR3 comprises 14 residues. CDR3 loop: CASSLTGTAHEQYF.

CDR3: CSASERGGIAHTDTQYF. J is TRBJ2-3 and V is TRBV20-1; the D call from TCRdb, TRBD2, cannot be confirmed without DNA. Germline CDR1 and CDR2: DFQATT and SNEGSKA (reference sequence). This CDR3 is 17 amino acids long.

The chain joins TRBV5-6 to TRBJ2-7. Germline assignment: CDR1 SGHDT and CDR2 YYEEEE. This CDR3 region has 13 residues. The CDR3 spells CASSLGYSYEQYF.

The chain is built from TRBV5-1 and TRBJ1-1; TCRdb names TRBD1, which stays unverified in the absence of DNA. The CDR3 sequence is 15 residues long. The germline CDR1 and CDR2 sequences are SGHRS and YFSETQ. The CDR3 loop is CASSLEYRGGTEAFF.